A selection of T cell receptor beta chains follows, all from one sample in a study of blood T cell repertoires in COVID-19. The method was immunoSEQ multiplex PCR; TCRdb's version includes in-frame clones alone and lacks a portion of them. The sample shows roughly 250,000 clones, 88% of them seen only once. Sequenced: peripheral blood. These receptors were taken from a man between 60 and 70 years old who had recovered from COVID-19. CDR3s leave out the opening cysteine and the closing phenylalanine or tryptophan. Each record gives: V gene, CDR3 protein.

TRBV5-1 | ASSSTGTGIEKLF
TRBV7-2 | ASSLTGTSYQETQY
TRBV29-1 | SVEDEEIYGYT
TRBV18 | ASSLHTEVGEQY
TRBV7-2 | ASSRGQGSNQPQH
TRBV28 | ASSNTRGQPQH
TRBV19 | ASKATGSTDTQY
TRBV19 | ASSSRTGGYHPYGYT
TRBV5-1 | ASSKVPGTSPNSPLH
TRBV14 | ASSQGTGSGNTIY
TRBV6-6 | ASSYEQGREGYT
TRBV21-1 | ASSKVRGDFSNQPQH
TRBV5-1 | ASSLAGGAGDTQY
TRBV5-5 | ASSFASNEQY
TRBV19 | ASSPSQTGGMNTEAF
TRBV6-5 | ASSYVSGGTDTQY
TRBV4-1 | ASSRIGTGSEKLF
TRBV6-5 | ASSTGHLIQPQH
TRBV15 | ATSRELAGVTGELF
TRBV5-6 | ASSRGQAHEEPQH
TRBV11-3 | ASSRGGEKLF
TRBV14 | ASSLRTGSTGELF
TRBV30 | AWSPDRMAQH
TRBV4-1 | ASSQGEDYSNQPQH
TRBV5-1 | ASETGTGVTGELF
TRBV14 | ASSQGAFYNEQF
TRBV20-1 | SASGAAPYEQY
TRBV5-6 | ASSHPDTYTDTQY
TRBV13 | ASSLGQGLYGYT
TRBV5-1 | ASSSTSTDTQY
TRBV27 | ASSPGQGDGYT